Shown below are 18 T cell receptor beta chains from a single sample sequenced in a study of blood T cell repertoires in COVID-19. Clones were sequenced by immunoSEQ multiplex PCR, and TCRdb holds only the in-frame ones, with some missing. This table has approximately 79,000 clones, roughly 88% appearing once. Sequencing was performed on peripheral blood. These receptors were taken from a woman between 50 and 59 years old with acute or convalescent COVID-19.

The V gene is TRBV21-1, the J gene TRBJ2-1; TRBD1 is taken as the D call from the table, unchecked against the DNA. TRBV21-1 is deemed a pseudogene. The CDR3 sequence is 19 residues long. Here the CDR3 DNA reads TGTGCCAGCAGCAGAGGAGGGACAGGGGGCAAATGCACCTACAATGAGCAGTTCTTC. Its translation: CASSRGGTGGKCTYNEQFF.

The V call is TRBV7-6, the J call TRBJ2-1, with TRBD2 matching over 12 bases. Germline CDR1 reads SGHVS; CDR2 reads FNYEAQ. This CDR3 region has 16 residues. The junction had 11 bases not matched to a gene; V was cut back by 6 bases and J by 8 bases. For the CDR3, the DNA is TGTGCCAGCAGGAGGGCACTAGCGGGGGGCCATGATGAGCAGTTCTTC. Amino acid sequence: CASRRALAGGHDEQFF.

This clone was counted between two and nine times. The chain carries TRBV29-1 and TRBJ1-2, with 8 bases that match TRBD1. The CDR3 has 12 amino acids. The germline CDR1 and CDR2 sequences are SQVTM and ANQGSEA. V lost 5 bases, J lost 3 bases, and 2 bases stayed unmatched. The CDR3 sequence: CSVYRGDYGYTF. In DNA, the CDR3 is TGCAGCGTTTACAGGGGGGACTATGGCTACACCTTC.

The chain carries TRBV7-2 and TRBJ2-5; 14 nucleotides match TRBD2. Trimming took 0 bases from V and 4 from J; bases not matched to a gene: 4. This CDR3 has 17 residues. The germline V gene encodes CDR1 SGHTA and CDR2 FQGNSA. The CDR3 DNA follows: TGTGCCAGCAGCTTAGCGACTAGCGGGGGGGCAAGAGAGACCCAGTACTTC. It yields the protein CASSLATSGGARETQYF.

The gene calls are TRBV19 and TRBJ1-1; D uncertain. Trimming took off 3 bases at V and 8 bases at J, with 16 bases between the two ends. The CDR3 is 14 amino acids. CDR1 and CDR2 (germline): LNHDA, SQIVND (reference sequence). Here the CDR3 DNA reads TGTGCCAGTAGTATCCTGCGGGGTGTAGGCGAAGCTTTCTTT. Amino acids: CASSILRGVGEAFF. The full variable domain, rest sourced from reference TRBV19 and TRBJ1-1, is DGGITQSPKYLFRKEGQNVTLSCEQNLNHDAMYWYRQDPGQGLRLIYYSQIVNDFQKGDIAEGYSVSREKKESFPLTVTSAQKNPTAFYLCASSILRGVGEAFFGQGTRLTVV.

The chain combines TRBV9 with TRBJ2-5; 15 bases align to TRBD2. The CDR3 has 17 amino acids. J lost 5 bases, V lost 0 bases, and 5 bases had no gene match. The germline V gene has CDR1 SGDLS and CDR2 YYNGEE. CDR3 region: CASSVGTSGGARETQYF. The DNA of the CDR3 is TGTGCCAGCAGCGTAGGGACTAGCGGGGGGGCCCGGGAGACCCAGTACTTC.

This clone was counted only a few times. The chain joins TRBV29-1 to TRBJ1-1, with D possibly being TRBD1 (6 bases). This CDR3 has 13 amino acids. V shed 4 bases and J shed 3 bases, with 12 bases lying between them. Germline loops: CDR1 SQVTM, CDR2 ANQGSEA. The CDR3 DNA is TGCAGCGTTGGGGCAGGGGCCCACACTGAAGCTTTCTTT. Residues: CSVGAGAHTEAFF.

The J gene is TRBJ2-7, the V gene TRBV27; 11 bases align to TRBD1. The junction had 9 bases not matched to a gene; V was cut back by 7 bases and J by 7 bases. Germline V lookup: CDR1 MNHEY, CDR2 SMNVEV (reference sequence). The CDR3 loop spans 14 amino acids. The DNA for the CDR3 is TGTGCCAGCACCCGAACGGGACAGGGGGGAGAGCAGTACTTC. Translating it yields CASTRTGQGGEQYF.

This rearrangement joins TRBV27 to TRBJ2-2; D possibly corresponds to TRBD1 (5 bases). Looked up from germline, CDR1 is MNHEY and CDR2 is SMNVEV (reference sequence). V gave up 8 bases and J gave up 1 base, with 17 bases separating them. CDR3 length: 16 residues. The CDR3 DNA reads TGTGCCAGCCGCCAAGGGGCCAGGAGGAACACCGGGGAGCTGTTTTTT. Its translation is CASRQGARRNTGELFF.

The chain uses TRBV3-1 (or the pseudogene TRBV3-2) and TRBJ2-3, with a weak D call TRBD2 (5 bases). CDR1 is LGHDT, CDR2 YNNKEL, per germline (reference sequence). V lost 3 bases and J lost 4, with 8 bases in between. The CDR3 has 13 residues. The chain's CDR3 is CASSQSGPDTQYF. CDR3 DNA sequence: TGTGCCAGCAGCCAGAGCGGCCCAGATACGCAGTATTTT.

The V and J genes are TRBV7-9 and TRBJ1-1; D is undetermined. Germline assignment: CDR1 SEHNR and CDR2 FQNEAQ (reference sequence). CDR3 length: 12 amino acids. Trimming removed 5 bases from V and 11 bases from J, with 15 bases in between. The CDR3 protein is CASSPLAGSAFF. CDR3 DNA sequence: TGTGCCAGCAGCCCCCTAGCGGGTAGCGCTTTCTTT.

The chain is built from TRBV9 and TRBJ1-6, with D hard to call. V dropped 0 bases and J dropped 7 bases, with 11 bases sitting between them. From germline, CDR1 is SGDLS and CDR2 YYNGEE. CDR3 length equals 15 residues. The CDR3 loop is CASSVDQGRNSPLHF. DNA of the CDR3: TGTGCCAGCAGCGTAGATCAAGGGAGGAATTCACCCCTCCACTTT.

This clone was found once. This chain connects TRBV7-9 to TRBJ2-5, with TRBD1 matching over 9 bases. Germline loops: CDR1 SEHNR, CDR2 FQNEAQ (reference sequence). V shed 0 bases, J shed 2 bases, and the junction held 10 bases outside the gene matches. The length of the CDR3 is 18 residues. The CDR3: CASSLARSGTGRQETQYF. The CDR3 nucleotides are TGTGCCAGCAGCTTAGCAAGGTCCGGGACAGGGCGACAAGAGACCCAGTACTTC.

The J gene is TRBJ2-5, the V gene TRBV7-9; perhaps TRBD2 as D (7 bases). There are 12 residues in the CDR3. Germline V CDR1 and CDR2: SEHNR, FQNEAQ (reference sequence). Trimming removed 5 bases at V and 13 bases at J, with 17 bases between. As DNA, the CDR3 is TGTGCCAGCAGCCAAGGGGGGGGACTCTGGTACTTC. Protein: CASSQGGGLWYF. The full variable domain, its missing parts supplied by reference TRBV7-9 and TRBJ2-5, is DTGVSQNPRHKITKRGQNVTFRCDPISEHNRLYWYRQTLGQGPEFLTYFQNEAQLEKSRLLSDRFSAERPKGSFSTLEIQRTEQGDSAMYLCASSQGGGLWYFGPGTRLLVL.

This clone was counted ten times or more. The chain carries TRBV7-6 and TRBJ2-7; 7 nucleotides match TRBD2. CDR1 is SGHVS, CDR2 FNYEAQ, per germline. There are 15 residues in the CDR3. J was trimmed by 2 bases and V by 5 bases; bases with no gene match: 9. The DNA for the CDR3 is TGTGCCAGCAGCCCTCGGGGGAGGGGAGCCTACGAGCAGTACTTC. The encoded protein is CASSPRGRGAYEQYF.

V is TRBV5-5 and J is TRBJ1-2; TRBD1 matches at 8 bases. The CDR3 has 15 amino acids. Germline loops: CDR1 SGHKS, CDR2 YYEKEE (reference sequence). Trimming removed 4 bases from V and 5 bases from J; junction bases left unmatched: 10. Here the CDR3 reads CASSLGDRMEYGYTF. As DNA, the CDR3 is TGTGCCAGCAGCCTGGGGGACAGGATGGAGTATGGCTACACCTTC. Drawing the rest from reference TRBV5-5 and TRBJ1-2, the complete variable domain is DAGVTQSPTHLIKTRGQQVTLRCSPISGHKSVSWYQQVLGQGPQFIFQYYEKEERGRGNFPDRFSARQFPNYSSELNVNALLLGDSALYLCASSLGDRMEYGYTFGSGTRLTVV.

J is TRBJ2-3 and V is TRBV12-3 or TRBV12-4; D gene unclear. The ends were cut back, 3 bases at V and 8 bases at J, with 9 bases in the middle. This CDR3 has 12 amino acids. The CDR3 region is CASSFRLLTQYF. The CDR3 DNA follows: TGTGCCAGCAGTTTTAGACTCCTTACGCAGTATTTT.

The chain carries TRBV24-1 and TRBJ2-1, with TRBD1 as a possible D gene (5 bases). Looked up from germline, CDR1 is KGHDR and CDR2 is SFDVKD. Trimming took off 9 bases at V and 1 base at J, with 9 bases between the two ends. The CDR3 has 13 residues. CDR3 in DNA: TGTGCCACCCAGGGTTTATCCTACAATGAGCAGTTCTTC. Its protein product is CATQGLSYNEQFF.